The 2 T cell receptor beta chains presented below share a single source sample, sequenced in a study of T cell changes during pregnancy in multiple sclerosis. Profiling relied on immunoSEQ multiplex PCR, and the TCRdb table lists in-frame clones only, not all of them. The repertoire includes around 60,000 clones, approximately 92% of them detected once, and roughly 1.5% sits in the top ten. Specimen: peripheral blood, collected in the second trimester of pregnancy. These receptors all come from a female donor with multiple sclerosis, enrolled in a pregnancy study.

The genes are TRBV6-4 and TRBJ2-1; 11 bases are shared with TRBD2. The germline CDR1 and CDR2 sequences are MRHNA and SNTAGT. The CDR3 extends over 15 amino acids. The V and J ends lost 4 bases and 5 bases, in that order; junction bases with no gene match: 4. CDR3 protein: CASSGGTSGNNEQFF. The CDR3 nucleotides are TGTGCCAGCAGTGGAGGGACTAGCGGAAACAATGAGCAGTTCTTC.

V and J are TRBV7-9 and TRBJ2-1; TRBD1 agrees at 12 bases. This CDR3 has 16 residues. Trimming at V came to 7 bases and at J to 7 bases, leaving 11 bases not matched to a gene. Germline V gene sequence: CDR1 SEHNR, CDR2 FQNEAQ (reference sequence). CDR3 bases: TGTGCCAGCACTAGAGCCGGGACAGGGGGCCTAAATGAGCAGTTCTTC. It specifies CASTRAGTGGLNEQFF.